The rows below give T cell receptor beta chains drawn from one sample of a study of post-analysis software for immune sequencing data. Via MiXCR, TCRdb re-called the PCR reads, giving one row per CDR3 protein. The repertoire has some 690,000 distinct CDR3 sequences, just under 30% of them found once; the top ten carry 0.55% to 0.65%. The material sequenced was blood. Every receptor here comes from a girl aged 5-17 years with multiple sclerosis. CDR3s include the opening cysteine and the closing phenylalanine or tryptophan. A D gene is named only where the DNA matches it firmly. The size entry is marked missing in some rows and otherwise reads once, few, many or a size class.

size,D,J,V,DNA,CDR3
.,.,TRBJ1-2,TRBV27,TGTGCCAGCAGCGTATGGCCTAGCTATGGCTACACCTTC,CASSVWPSYGYTF
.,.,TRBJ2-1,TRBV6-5,TGTGCCAGCAGTTATTGGGCGGACAATGAGCAGTTCTTC,CASSYWADNEQFF
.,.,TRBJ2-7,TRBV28,TGTGCCAGCAGTATGCAGGGGTCGACCTACGAGCAGTACTTC,CASSMQGSTYEQYF
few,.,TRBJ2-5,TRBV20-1,TGCAGTGCTCTTTACTGGTCTAAAGGAGAAGAGACCCAGTACTTC,CSALYWSKGEETQYF
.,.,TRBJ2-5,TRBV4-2,TGTGCCAGCAGCCAGCCCGGGGGCCGTCAAGAGACCCAGTACTTC,CASSQPGGRQETQYF
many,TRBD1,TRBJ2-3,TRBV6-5,TGTGCCAGCAGTCAAAAAGACAGGGGCACAGATACGCAGTATTTT,CASSQKDRGTDTQYF
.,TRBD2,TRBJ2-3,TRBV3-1,TGTGCCAGCAGCCCTGCGGGGGACGACACAGATACGCAGTATTTT,CASSPAGDDTDTQYF
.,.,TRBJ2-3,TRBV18,TGTGCCAGCTCACCCTATAGGGAGTTCACAGATACGCAGTATTTT,CASSPYREFTDTQYF
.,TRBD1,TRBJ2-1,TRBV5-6,TGTGCCAGCAGCATAGACAGGGGGTCGTACAATGAGCAGTTCTTC,CASSIDRGSYNEQFF
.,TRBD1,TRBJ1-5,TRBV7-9,TGTGCCAGCAGCCCAGGGGACAGGTTCGGAGCCCAGCATTTT,CASSPGDRFGAQHF
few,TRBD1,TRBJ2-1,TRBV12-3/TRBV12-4,TGTGCCAGCGCGGGACAGGGGACCTACAATGAGCAGTTCTTC,CASAGQGTYNEQFF
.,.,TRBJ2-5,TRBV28,TGTACCAGCCAACGGCCGGGGCGGGAGACCCAGTACTTC,CTSQRPGRETQYF
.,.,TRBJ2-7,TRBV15,TGTGCCACCAGCAGAGACGTACAAACCTACGAGCAGTACTTC,CATSRDVQTYEQYF
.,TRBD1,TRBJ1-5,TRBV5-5,TGTGCCAGCAGCATCCGGGACAGCTATCAGCCCCAGCATTTT,CASSIRDSYQPQHF
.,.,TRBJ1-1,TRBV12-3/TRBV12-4,TGTGCCAGCAGTTTAGTGGGCGGCTGGAACACTGAAGCTTTCTTT,CASSLVGGWNTEAFF
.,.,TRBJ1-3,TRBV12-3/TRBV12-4,TGTGCCAGCATCGCCAGCGGAGGAAACACCATATATTTT,CASIASGGNTIYF
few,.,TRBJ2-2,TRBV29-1,TGCAGCGGCCTAGGCGGGACCGGGGAGCTGTTTTTT,CSGLGGTGELFF
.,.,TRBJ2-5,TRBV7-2,TGTGCCAGCAAGAACAGGGCGGCACAAGAGACCCAGTACTTC,CASKNRAAQETQYF
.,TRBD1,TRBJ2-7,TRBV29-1,TGCAGCGTTCGGGGACAGGGGATCTACGAGCAGTACTTC,CSVRGQGIYEQYF
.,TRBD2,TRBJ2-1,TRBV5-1,TGCGCCAGCAGCCTTTCTAGCGGGGCCTCCTACAATGAGCAGTTCTTC,CASSLSSGASYNEQFF
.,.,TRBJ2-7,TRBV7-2,TGTGCCAGCAGCTTTACCCGGGGGCCGGAATCCGAGCAGTACTTC,CASSFTRGPESEQYF
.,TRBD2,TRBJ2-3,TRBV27,TGTGCCAGCAGTCTCTTAACTAGCGGGGGAACGCTTGCGCAGTATTTT,CASSLLTSGGTLAQYF
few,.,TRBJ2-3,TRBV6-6,TGTGCCAACACCCGCGCCCAGACTACTAGCACAGATACGCAGTATTTT,CANTRAQTTSTDTQYF
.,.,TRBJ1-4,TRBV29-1,.,CSVAWGANEERFF
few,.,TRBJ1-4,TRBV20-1,TGCAGTGCTGAAGAATTTCCGGGCCAACGGGGTGAAAAACTGTTTTTT,CSAEEFPGQRGEKLFF
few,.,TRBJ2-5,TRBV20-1,TGCAGTGCTAGTTCACAGGGAGAGACCCAGTACTTC,CSASSQGETQYF
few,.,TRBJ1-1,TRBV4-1,TGCGCCAGCAGCCAACCGGCAGGCAACACTGAAGCTTTCTTT,CASSQPAGNTEAFF
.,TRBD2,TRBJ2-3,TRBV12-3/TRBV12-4,TGTGCCAGCAGGCCCCAACTAGCGGGCCGGCCAGATACGCAGTATTTT,CASRPQLAGRPDTQYF
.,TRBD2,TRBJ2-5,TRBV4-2,TGTGCCAGCAGCCGGGGGCGGGGGGGGAAAAACCAAGAGACCCAGTACTTC,CASSRGRGGKNQETQYF
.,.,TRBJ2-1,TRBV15,TGTGCCACCAGCAGACGATGGCAGGCAGGGGCGAGTAATGAGCAGTTCTTC,CATSRRWQAGASNEQFF
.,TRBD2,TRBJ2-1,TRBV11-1,TGTGCCAGCAGCGTGACTAGCGGGGGGCCTGAGCAGTTCTTC,CASSVTSGGPEQFF
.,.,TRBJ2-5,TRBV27,TGTGCCAGCAGGAACAGGAATAAGAAAGAGACCCAGTACTTC,CASRNRNKKETQYF
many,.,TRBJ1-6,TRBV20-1,TGCAGTGCTCAACTCCTGAGCTCCTATAATTCACCCCTCCACTTT,CSAQLLSSYNSPLHF
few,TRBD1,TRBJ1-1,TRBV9,TGTGCCAGCAGCACGAAGGCGGGAGAGGGGGACAGGGGGTTAGGGACTGAAGCTTTCTTT,CASSTKAGEGDRGLGTEAFF
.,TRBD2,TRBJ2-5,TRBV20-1,TGCAGTGCTGGAGAACTACTAGCGGGAGTTCGGGAGACCCAGTACTTC,CSAGELLAGVRETQYF
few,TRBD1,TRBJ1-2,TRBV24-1,TGTGCCACCAGTGACCACTGGACAGGGTATGGCTACACCTTC,CATSDHWTGYGYTF
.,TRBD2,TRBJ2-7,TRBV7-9,TGTGCCAGCAGCCCGCCGGGACTAGCGACCTACGAGCAGTACTTC,CASSPPGLATYEQYF
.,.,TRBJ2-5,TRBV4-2,TGTGCCAGCAGCCCTTCCTTTGGGGGACGAGGAAAAGAGACCCAGTACTTC,CASSPSFGGRGKETQYF
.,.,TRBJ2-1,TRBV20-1,TGCAGTGCTAGGGAGGACTACCTATACAATGAGCAGTTCTTC,CSAREDYLYNEQFF
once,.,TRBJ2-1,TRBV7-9,TGTGCCAGCAGCGCAACGTTTCCAGCGGCGAGCCCCTACAATGAGCAGTTCTTC,CASSATFPAASPYNEQFF
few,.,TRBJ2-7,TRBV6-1,TGTGCCAGCCGCCCTGGGGGTCTCTACGAGCAGTACTTC,CASRPGGLYEQYF
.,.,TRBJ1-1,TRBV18,TGTGCCAGCTCACCACGGGTGGGTCTTGTCTCTGAAGCTTTCTTT,CASSPRVGLVSEAFF
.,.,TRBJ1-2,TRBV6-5,TGTGCCAGCAGTTACTCTTTTTCGGGGGTGTCCTATGGCTACACCTTC,CASSYSFSGVSYGYTF
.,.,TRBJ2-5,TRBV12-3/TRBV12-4,TGTGCCAGCAGTTTGAGGGCCCGGAGAGAGACCCAGTACTTC,CASSLRARRETQYF
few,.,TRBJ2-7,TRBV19,TGTGCCAGTAGTAATAGCGGAGGAAGCTCCTACGAGCAGTACTTC,CASSNSGGSSYEQYF
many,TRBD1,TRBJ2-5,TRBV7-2,TGTGCCAGCAGCCTCGGGACAGGGATGTTGGAGACCCAGTACTTC,CASSLGTGMLETQYF
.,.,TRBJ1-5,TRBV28,TGTGCCAGCAGTTCCTCCGTTATAGGCAATCAGCCCCAGCATTTT,CASSSSVIGNQPQHF
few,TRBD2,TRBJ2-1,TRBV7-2,TGTGCCAGCAGCTTGGGGACTAGCGGGAGCGGCTATGAGCAGTTCTTC,CASSLGTSGSGYEQFF
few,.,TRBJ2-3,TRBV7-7,TGTGCCAGCAGCTTAGGGGCAGGGCGCACGACAGATACGCAGTATTTT,CASSLGAGRTTDTQYF
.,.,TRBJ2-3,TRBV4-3,TGCGCCAGCAGCCAAGAAGGCGGGGCTAGTAACACAGATACGCAGTATTTT,CASSQEGGASNTDTQYF
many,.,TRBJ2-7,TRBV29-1,TGCAGCGTTGGCCGGGACACCTCCTACGAGCAGTACTTC,CSVGRDTSYEQYF
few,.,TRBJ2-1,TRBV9,TGTGCCAGCAGCGTAGACGGCTCGTACAATGAGCAGTTCTTC,CASSVDGSYNEQFF
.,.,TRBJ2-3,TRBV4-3,TGCGCCAGCAGCCAAGTTAGTGGGAGTGCAGATACGCAGTATTTT,CASSQVSGSADTQYF
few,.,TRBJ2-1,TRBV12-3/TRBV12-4,TGTGCCAGCAGTTTATCAAACAGATACAATGAGCAGTTCTTC,CASSLSNRYNEQFF
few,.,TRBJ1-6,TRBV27,TGTGCCAGCACCATAGGACAGCATAATTCACCCCTCCACTTT,CASTIGQHNSPLHF